This T cell receptor (beta chain) was identified in a study of T-cell memory formation after mild COVID-19. At the level of the study: TCR clusters showed largely donor specificity. Study-level points and caveats: There was a balanced CD4/CD8 profile in clones contracting day 15 to 85, and later expanders leaned CD4+. Researchers found some responding clones in pre-infection memory, a sign that cross-reactive memory joined. Among contracting clones, CD4+ were mainly CM/EM and CD8+ enriched in EMRA.

TCRdb reanalysed the 5' RACE reads using MiXCR and keeps one entry per CDR3 protein. In the table there are 350,000 to 400,000 distinct CDR3 sequences, approximately 21% of which are singletons. Per germline, CDR1 KGHDR and CDR2 SFDVKD. The ends were cut back, 2 bases at V and 3 bases at J, with 10 bases in the middle. This CDR3 comprises 14 residues. In its sample, this clonotype was seen a few times. Its antigen is not known. Sequences were obtained from PBMCs or a T cell subset sorted from them (not recorded which). The source of this sequence is an adult woman who had mild COVID-19 (a few samples of this study predate the infection). Cell type and time point are not known. The chain uses TRBV24-1 and TRBJ2-7; either TRBD1 or TRBD2 may supply D (5 bases each). The CDR3 DNA reads TGTGCCACCAGTGATTCCATTGGGGGCTACGAGCAGTACTTC. Its protein product is CATSDSIGGYEQYF.